This entry is about one T cell receptor (beta chain). This may arise from a read error, as a much more abundant clone is one base away. This CDR3 has 17 amino acids. Trimming pared 2 bases from V and 0 bases from J, leaving 14 bases between. In germline, CDR1 is MGHDK, CDR2 SYGVNS. TCRdb redid the calling of the PCR reads with MiXCR, one entry per CDR3 protein. The sample lists approximately 77,000 distinct CDR3 sequences; roughly 49% were seen once. The data originate from a study of CDR3 diversity in severe acne. Sequenced material: blood. This sequence joins TRBV25-1 and TRBJ1-3; no clear D. The source of this sequence is a male donor with severe acne vulgaris. The CDR3 DNA follows: TGTGCCAGCAGTGAAGAGTTTGTTGCGCCCTCTGGAAACACCATATATTTT. Protein: CASSEEFVAPSGNTIYF.